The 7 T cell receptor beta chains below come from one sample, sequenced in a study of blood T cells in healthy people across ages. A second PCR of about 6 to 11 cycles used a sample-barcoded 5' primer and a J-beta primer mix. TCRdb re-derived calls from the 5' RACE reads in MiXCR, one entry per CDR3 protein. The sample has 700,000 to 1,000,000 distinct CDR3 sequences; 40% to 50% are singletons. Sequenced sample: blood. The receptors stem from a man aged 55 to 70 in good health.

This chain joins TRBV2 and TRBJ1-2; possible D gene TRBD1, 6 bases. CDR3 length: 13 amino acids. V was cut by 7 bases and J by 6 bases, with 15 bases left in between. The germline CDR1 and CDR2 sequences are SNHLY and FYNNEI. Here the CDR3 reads CASTATGSNGYTF. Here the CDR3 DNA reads TGTGCCAGCACCGCGACAGGAAGTAATGGCTACACCTTC.

The CDR3 loop reads CASSVGGSLAGLSYNEQFF. The CDR3 region has the DNA TGTGCCAGCAGCGTAGGAGGGTCATTAGCGGGGCTATCCTACAATGAGCAGTTCTTC. This chain uses TRBV9 with TRBJ2-1, with 8 bases matching TRBD2. The CDR3 has 19 residues. Germline-derived CDR1 and CDR2 are SGDLS and YYNGEE. V lost 0 bases to trimming and J lost 1 base; unmatched junction nucleotides: 12.

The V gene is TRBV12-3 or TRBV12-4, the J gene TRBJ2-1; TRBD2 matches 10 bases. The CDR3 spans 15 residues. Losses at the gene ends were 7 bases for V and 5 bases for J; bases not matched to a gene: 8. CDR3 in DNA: TGTGCCAGCATACCTAGCGGGGGCACCGACAATGAGCAGTTCTTC. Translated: CASIPSGGTDNEQFF.

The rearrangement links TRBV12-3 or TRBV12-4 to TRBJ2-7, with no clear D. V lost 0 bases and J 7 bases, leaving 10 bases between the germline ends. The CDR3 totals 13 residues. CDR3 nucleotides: TGTGCCAGCAGTTTAGCGGGTTTGCTTGAGCAGTACTTC. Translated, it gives CASSLAGLLEQYF.

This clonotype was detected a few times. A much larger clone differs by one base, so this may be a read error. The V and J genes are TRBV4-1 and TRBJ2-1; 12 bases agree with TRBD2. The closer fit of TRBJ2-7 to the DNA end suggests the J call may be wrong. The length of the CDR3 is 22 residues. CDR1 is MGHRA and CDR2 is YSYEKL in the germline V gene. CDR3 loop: CASSQDLKLAGGQDNSYNEQYF. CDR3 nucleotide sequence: TGCGCCAGCAGCCAAGACCTGAAACTAGCGGGGGGCCAAGATAACTCCTACAATGAGCAGTACTTC.

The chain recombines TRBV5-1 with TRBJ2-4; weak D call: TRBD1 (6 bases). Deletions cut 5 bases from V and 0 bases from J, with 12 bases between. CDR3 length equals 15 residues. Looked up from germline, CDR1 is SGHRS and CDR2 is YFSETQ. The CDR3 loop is CASRSTGIAKNIQYF. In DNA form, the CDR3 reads TGCGCCAGCAGATCCACAGGGATAGCCAAAAACATTCAGTACTTC. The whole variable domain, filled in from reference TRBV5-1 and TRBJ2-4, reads KAGVTQTPRYLIKTRGQQVTLSCSPISGHRSVSWYQQTPGQGLQFLFEYFSETQRNKGNFPGRFSGRQFSNSRSEMNVSTLELGDSALYLCASRSTGIAKNIQYFGAGTRLSVL.

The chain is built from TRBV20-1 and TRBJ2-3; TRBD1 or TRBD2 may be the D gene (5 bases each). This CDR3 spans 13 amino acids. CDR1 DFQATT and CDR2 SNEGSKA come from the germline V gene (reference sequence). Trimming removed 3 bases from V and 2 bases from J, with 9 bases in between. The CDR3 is CSASGADTDTQYF. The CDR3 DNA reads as TGCAGTGCTAGCGGGGCCGACACAGATACGCAGTATTTT.